This T cell receptor (beta chain) was found in a study of T cells in localized non-small cell lung cancer. Whole-study findings and limits: Clonality peaked in uninvolved adjacent lung rather than tumor. Within adjacent lung there appeared a median roughly 60 of the top 100 tumor clones.

This clone was seen a single time. The antigen remains undetermined. Using immunoSEQ multiplex PCR, the repertoire was profiled, and TCRdb retains in-frame clones only, with some absent. The sample contains tens of thousands of clones, 85% to 90% of which appear only once. CDR1 is MNHNY and CDR2 is SVGAGI in the germline V gene (reference sequence). There are 15 residues in the CDR3. Trimming pared 1 base from V and 2 bases from J, leaving 8 bases between. The material was peripheral blood, obtained before any cancer treatment. This sequence was found in a woman aged 18 to 55 with stage III lung adenocarcinoma. The rearrangement uses TRBV6-6 and TRBJ2-2; D unresolved. The CDR3 reads CASSYLVVNTGELFF. DNA of the CDR3: TGTGCCAGCAGTTACTTGGTGGTCAACACCGGGGAGCTGTTTTTT.